These 25 T cell receptor beta chains share one sample of origin, sequenced in a study of cytomegalovirus exposure and HLA in healthy donors listed by TCRdb under 2017. Libraries came from the immunoSEQ multiplex PCR assay. The multiplex PCR relied on a mix of 60 forward primers for TCR Vbeta segments and 13 reverse primers for TCR Jbeta segments. TCRdb stores this immuneACCESS table with in-frame sequences only. Part of the clones is absent; in the studies checked, under half of the shortfall reflects unresolved V genes, and no reason is known for the rest. This sample's listing comprises some 140,000 clones. The ten largest clones add up to 1.5% to 2% of the sample. The sample taken for sequencing was PBMCs. These receptors came from a woman aged 60-75 years in good health and CMV-seronegative.

The V call is TRBV6-5, the J call TRBJ1-5; TRBD1 agrees at 7 bases. The CDR3 totals 15 residues. The germline V gene has CDR1 MNHEY and CDR2 SVGAGI. V shed 4 bases and J 2 bases; nucleotides not matched to a gene: 5. In DNA, the CDR3 is TGTGCCAGCAGTTTACAGGGGAGCGGCAATCAGCCCCAGCATTTT. Its translation: CASSLQGSGNQPQHF.

V and J are TRBV7-2 and TRBJ1-5; 7 positions agree with TRBD1. The CDR3 runs to 14 residues. V shed 6 bases and J 1 base; nucleotides not matched to a gene: 3. Germline CDR1 and CDR2: SGHTA and FQGNSA. The CDR3 DNA follows: TGTGCCAGCAGTCTACAGGGGAGCAATCAGCCCCAGCATTTT. It yields the protein CASSLQGSNQPQHF.

V gene TRBV6-1 combines with J gene TRBJ1-1; D unclear. Trimming left V 2 bases short and J 1 base short, with 8 bases between. CDR1 is MNHNS, CDR2 SASEGT, per germline. This CDR3 has 14 amino acids. CDR3 protein: CASSELARNTEAFF. The CDR3 DNA reads TGTGCCAGCAGTGAATTGGCCCGGAACACTGAAGCTTTCTTT.

The chain combines TRBV7-2 with TRBJ1-4; D is perhaps TRBD1 (6 bases). Trimming took off 5 bases at V and 3 bases at J, with 13 bases between the two ends. In germline, CDR1 is SGHTA, CDR2 FQGNSA. CDR3 length: 15 residues. CDR3 DNA: TGTGCCAGCAGCCCCCAGGGACACCCTAATGAAAAACTGTTTTTT. Translation: CASSPQGHPNEKLFF.

The chain recombines TRBV29-1 with TRBJ1-4, with 11 bases that match TRBD1. Germline values: CDR1 SQVTM, CDR2 ANQGSEA. The V gene end was trimmed by 8 bases and the J gene end by 13 bases; junction bases not matched to a gene: 9. CDR3 size: 12 residues. CDR3 region: CSPNPGQGALFF. The CDR3 bases are TGCAGCCCTAACCCTGGACAGGGGGCACTGTTTTTT.

The gene calls are TRBV6-5 and TRBJ1-2, with D hard to call. V gave up 4 bases and J gave up 8 bases, with 17 bases separating them. CDR1 MNHEY and CDR2 SVGAGI come from the germline V gene. The CDR3 is made up of 14 amino acids. CDR3 DNA: TGTGCCAGCAGTTTCGGAGTAAGATTCGAAGGCTACACCTTC. The encoded protein is CASSFGVRFEGYTF.

The chain has TRBV25-1 and TRBJ1-5; 7 bases line up with TRBD1. The junction had 3 bases not matched to a gene; V was cut back by 5 bases and J by 2 bases. The CDR3 totals 14 residues. The V gene's germline CDR1 is MGHDK and CDR2 SYGVNS. The CDR3 coding sequence is TGTGCCAGCAGTCTCACAGGGGGCAATCAGCCCCAGCATTTT. It encodes CASSLTGGNQPQHF.

This rearrangement joins TRBV9 to TRBJ2-7; tentatively, D is TRBD1 (6 bases). The CDR3 runs 15 residues. Germline V CDR1 and CDR2: SGDLS, YYNGEE. Trimming left V 3 bases short and J 3 bases short, with 16 bases between. DNA for the CDR3: TGTGCCAGCAGCGCCCAGGACAGACCAAGCTACGAGCAGTACTTC. This sequence encodes CASSAQDRPSYEQYF.

This chain links TRBV4-2 with TRBJ1-6; 10 bases line up with TRBD1. V lost 4 bases to trimming and J lost 8 bases; unmatched junction nucleotides: 8. Germline V gene data show CDR1 as LGHNA and CDR2 as YNFKEQ. This CDR3 comprises 16 residues. The chain's CDR3 is CASSPPPGQGYSPLHF. DNA of the CDR3: TGTGCCAGCAGCCCCCCCCCGGGACAGGGGTATTCACCCCTCCACTTT.

CDR3 region: CASSPPLAGGPSSYEQYF. CDR3 sequence (DNA): TGTGCCAGCTCACCACCGCTAGCGGGAGGGCCGAGCTCCTACGAGCAGTACTTC. The chain links TRBV18 to TRBJ2-7; 12 bases align to TRBD2. Germline loops: CDR1 KGHSH, CDR2 LQKENI. The CDR3 spans 18 residues. V was clipped by 0 bases and J by 0 bases; unmatched bases: 6.

The V call is TRBV19, the J call TRBJ2-1; TRBD1 agrees at 8 bases. Losses at the gene ends were 3 bases for V and 4 bases for J; bases not matched to a gene: 5. CDR1 and CDR2 from the germline V gene are LNHDA and SQIVND (reference sequence). This CDR3 is 15 amino acids long. The CDR3: CASSIFGQGYNEQFF. In DNA, the CDR3 is TGTGCCAGTAGTATTTTCGGACAGGGTTACAATGAGCAGTTCTTC.

The rearrangement uses TRBV2 and TRBJ2-5; 12 bases fit TRBD2. The CDR3 length is 15 residues. Germline values: CDR1 SNHLY, CDR2 FYNNEI. V lost 6 bases to trimming and J lost 3 bases; unmatched junction nucleotides: 5. The chain's CDR3 is CASRASGGAEETQYF. CDR3 sequence (DNA): TGTGCCAGCAGGGCTAGCGGGGGGGCAGAAGAGACCCAGTACTTC.

The chain employs TRBV7-9 and TRBJ1-6; D may be TRBD1 (6 bases). V was pared by 5 bases and J by 0 bases, with 11 bases between. Germline V gene lookup returns CDR1 SEHNR and CDR2 FQNEAQ (reference sequence). The CDR3 totals 16 residues. CDR3 residues: CASSENRDSYNSPLHF. The CDR3 bases are TGTGCCAGCAGCGAAAACAGGGACTCCTATAATTCACCCCTCCACTTT. Variable domain in full (rest from reference TRBV7-9 and TRBJ1-6): DTGVSQNPRHKITKRGQNVTFRCDPISEHNRLYWYRQTLGQGPEFLTYFQNEAQLEKSRLLSDRFSAERPKGSFSTLEIQRTEQGDSAMYLCASSENRDSYNSPLHFGNGTRLTVT.

The rearrangement links TRBV29-1 to TRBJ2-5; TRBD2 might be the D (7 bases). Trimming shortened V by 8 bases and J by 2 bases, and 15 bases separated the two germline ends. The CDR3 contains 13 residues. CDR1 and CDR2 from the germline V gene are SQVTM and ANQGSEA. Here the CDR3 reads CSIMRGTQETQYF. The CDR3 DNA reads as TGCAGCATCATGCGGGGGACACAAGAGACCCAGTACTTC.

V gene TRBV9 combines with J gene TRBJ1-4; D gene uncertain. CDR3 length: 15 amino acids. Trimming left V 0 bases short and J 4 bases short, with 10 bases between. Germline V lookup: CDR1 SGDLS, CDR2 YYNGEE. The CDR3 nucleotides read TGTGCCAGCAGCGTAGAAGCCTCATATAATGAAAAACTGTTTTTT. This sequence encodes CASSVEASYNEKLFF.

The J gene is TRBJ2-7, the V gene TRBV6-5, with TRBD2 matching 12 bases. Per germline, CDR1 MNHEY and CDR2 SVGAGI. The trim removed 4 bases at V and 3 bases at J, leaving 4 bases unmatched. The CDR3 loop spans 15 amino acids. CDR3 sequence reads: CASSSTSGGDYEQYF. CDR3 nucleotides: TGTGCCAGCAGTTCGACTAGCGGGGGAGACTACGAGCAGTACTTC.

CDR3: CAISAVNEQFF. The CDR3 nucleotides read TGTGCCATCAGTGCCGTTAATGAGCAGTTCTTC. The V gene is TRBV10-3, the J gene TRBJ2-1; D call uncertain. In germline, CDR1 is ENHRY, CDR2 SYGVKD. V lost 4 bases to trimming and J lost 7 bases, with 5 bases between them. This CDR3 is 11 amino acids long.

The CDR3 DNA reads TGTGCCAGCAGTTACGGCGCGGGGCTCACAGATACGCAGTATTTT. Protein sequence: CASSYGAGLTDTQYF. The V call is TRBV6-5, the J call TRBJ2-3; tentative D call: TRBD2 (6 bases). Trimming removed 2 bases at V and 2 bases at J, with 11 bases between. The CDR3 totals 15 residues. Germline loops: CDR1 MNHEY, CDR2 SVGAGI.

This chain uses TRBV19 with TRBJ2-7; 9 bases are shared with TRBD1. Germline V lookup: CDR1 LNHDA, CDR2 SQIVND (reference sequence). The CDR3 has 16 residues. Unmatched junction bases numbered 11, after V lost 4 bases and J lost 4 bases. The CDR3 nucleotides read TGTGCCAGTAGTACCAACCTTGGACAGGGGAAGTACGAGCAGTACTTC. Translated, it gives CASSTNLGQGKYEQYF.

A note on this clone: An end of the junction differs from the germline gene, which may be a read error. This sequence joins TRBV2 and TRBJ1-2; D possibly corresponds to TRBD1 (6 bases). Germline V CDR1 and CDR2: SNHLY, FYNNEI. The CDR3 has 16 residues. CDR3 DNA: TGTGCCAGCCGTGAACGGGGGGGCCCGATCGGGTATGGCTACACCTTC. Residues: CASRERGGPIGYGYTF.

The chain's CDR3 is CASRDYSYEQYF. The CDR3 nucleotides are TGTGCCAGCAGGGACTATTCCTACGAGCAGTACTTC. The chain carries TRBV2 and TRBJ2-5, with D tentatively TRBD2 (6 bases). Matching the DNA end better, TRBJ2-7 makes the J call doubtful. Germline loops: CDR1 SNHLY, CDR2 FYNNEI. The CDR3 has 12 residues.

V usage is TRBV5-1 and J usage is TRBJ2-2; perhaps TRBD2 as D (6 bases). Germline values: CDR1 SGHRS, CDR2 YFSETQ. The CDR3 consists of 15 residues. With 0 bases removed from V and 4 bases from J, the gap between germline ends came to 10 bases. The chain's CDR3 is CASSLAAGTTGELFF. The CDR3 nucleotides read TGCGCCAGCAGCTTGGCCGCGGGGACCACCGGGGAGCTGTTTTTT.

The rearrangement joins TRBV27 to TRBJ2-6, with D maybe TRBD1 (6 bases). The germline gives CDR1 MNHEY, CDR2 SMNVEV (reference sequence). Trimming left V 7 bases short and J 0 bases short, with 16 bases between. The CDR3 is made up of 17 amino acids. CDR3 in amino acids: CASNNDRRGSGANVLTF. For the CDR3, the DNA is TGTGCCAGCAATAACGATCGCAGGGGCTCTGGGGCCAACGTCCTGACTTTC.

The gene calls are TRBV18 and TRBJ2-7; TRBD1 aligns across 9 bases. CDR1 is KGHSH, CDR2 LQKENI, per germline. Unmatched junction bases numbered 9, after V lost 6 bases and J lost 6 bases. This CDR3 is 14 amino acids long. CDR3 coding DNA: TGTGCCAGCTCGCCGGGGACAGGGAAGGGCGAGCAGTACTTC. Translating it yields CASSPGTGKGEQYF.

The chain joins TRBV28 to TRBJ2-3; D ambiguous. The CDR3 totals 12 residues. Germline V gene sequence: CDR1 MDHEN, CDR2 SYDVKM. Trimming shortened V by 6 bases and J by 4 bases, and 8 bases separated the two germline ends. The CDR3 region has the DNA TGTGCCAGCAGCTTACCTCCAGATACGCAGTATTTT. This gives the protein CASSLPPDTQYF.